Listed here is a single T cell receptor (beta chain). Its antigen is undetermined. This entry belongs to a study of T-cell memory formation after mild COVID-19. The study's findings and limits: Unconfirmed was the SARS-CoV-2 specificity of second-wave clones that peaked on day 37. Among CD4+ contracting clones, most were CM and EM, and CD8+ ones EMRA.

TCRdb independently ran MiXCR on the 5' RACE reads; one entry per CDR3 protein. The sample lists about 430,000 distinct CDR3 sequences; around 24% were seen once. Trimming cost V 3 bases and J 2 bases; bases outside gene matches: 9. Germline V gene data show CDR1 as MDHEN and CDR2 as SYDVKM. The CDR3 is made up of 17 amino acids. Source material: PBMCs or a T cell subset sorted from them (not recorded which). This TCR derives from an adult woman who had mild COVID-19 (a few samples of this study predate the infection). Cell type and time point are not known. The genes are TRBV28 and TRBJ2-1; 8 nucleotides line up with TRBD1. CDR3 amino acids: CASSFRDRRRTYNEQFF. CDR3 coding DNA: TGTGCCAGCAGTTTCAGGGACAGGCGACGGACCTACAATGAGCAGTTCTTC.